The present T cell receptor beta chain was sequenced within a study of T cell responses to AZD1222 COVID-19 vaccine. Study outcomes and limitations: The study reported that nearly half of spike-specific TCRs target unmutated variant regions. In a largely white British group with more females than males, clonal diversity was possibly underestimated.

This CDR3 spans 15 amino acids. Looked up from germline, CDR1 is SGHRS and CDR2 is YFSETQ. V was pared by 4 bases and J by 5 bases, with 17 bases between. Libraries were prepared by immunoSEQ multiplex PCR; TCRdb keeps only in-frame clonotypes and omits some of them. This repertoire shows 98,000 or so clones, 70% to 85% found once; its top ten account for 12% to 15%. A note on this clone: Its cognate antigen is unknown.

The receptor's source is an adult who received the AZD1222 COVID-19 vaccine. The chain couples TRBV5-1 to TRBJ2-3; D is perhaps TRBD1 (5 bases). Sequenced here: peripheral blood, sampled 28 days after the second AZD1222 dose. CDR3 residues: CASSVISGIQDTQYF. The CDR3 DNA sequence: TGCGCCAGCAGCGTGATTTCAGGGATTCAAGATACGCAGTATTTT.